This T cell receptor (beta chain) is from a study of T cells in narcolepsy. Study results and limitations: Same-patient CSF and blood CD4+ T cell clonotypes included HCRT-specific and TRIB2-specific autoreactive ones.

This table comes from immunoSEQ multiplex PCR, and its TCRdb copy is limited to in-frame clones, with some not included. The table shows approximately 1,500 clones, with about 40% occurring only once. About this clone: Its specificity is not known. A far larger clone is a single base away, which makes a read error likely. The missing conserved phenylalanine or tryptophan at the end of this CDR3 makes a read error likely.

The germline gives CDR1 SGHTA, CDR2 FQGTGA. The CDR3 sequence is 13 residues long. The chain couples TRBV7-3 to TRBJ1-3; D gene uncertain. Sequencing was performed on cultured CD8+ T cells from cerebrospinal fluid. The sequence was collected from a human donor with narcolepsy. CDR3 sequence: CASSFLSGDTIYL. For the CDR3, the DNA is TGTGCCAGCAGCTTCCTCAGTGGAGACACCATATATCTT.